Reported below is one T cell receptor (beta chain). The data originate from a study of blood T cell repertoires in COVID-19. The wider study: The United States, Italy and Spain were the sources of the acute and convalescent COVID-19 samples. T cells, B-cell-depleted T cells, or PBMCs provided the cDNA or gDNA that served as material.

V lost 0 bases and J lost 9, with 8 bases in between. The CDR3 contains 12 residues. Germline-derived CDR1 and CDR2 are SGHTS and YDEGEE. As handled by the study authors: Using reference gene primer amplification, nucleated cell counts were estimated. Here immunoSEQ multiplex PCR was the method, and the copy in TCRdb shows in-frame clones only, minus some. The DNA gave D and trimming, while V, J and clone size come from that table. The sample gives approximately 170,000 clones, around 83% of which show up once; around a fifth is in the top ten. This receptor was identified in a woman in her seventies who had recovered from COVID-19. The sample consisted of peripheral blood. The chain has TRBV5-8 and TRBJ2-3, with unresolved D. The CDR3 nucleotides are TGTGCCAGCAGCTTGGTGGCGGCAACGCAGTATTTT. As protein: CASSLVAATQYF.